Listed below are T cell receptor beta chains from one sample, sequenced in a study of blood T cell repertoires in COVID-19. Clones were sequenced by immunoSEQ multiplex PCR, and TCRdb holds only the in-frame ones, with some missing. The sample includes 150,000 to 200,000 clones, more than 80% of them seen just once. Material for sequencing was peripheral blood. All receptors derive from an elderly woman with COVID-19, enrolled during active disease. Each CDR3 is given with its conserved first and last residue. A D gene is named only where the DNA matches it firmly.

j_gene | d_gene | v_gene | CDR3aa | CDR3nt
TRBJ2-5 | TRBD1 | TRBV7-2 | CASSYRGLVETQYF | TGTGCCAGCAGTTACAGGGGGCTCGTAGAGACCCAGTACTTC
TRBJ2-7 | - | TRBV20-1 | CSAKIGVEQYF | TGCAGTGCTAAAATAGGGGTTGAGCAGTACTTC
TRBJ1-4 | - | TRBV6-5 | CASRRSTNEKLFF | TGTGCCAGCAGGCGGAGTACTAATGAAAAACTGTTTTTT
TRBJ2-3 | TRBD2 | TRBV9 | CASSPLGLAGTDTQYF | TGTGCCAGCAGCCCCCTGGGGCTAGCGGGAACAGATACGCAGTATTTT
TRBJ2-1 | TRBD2 | TRBV27 | CASSQAGLYNEQFF | TGTGCCAGCAGCCAAGCGGGACTCTACAATGAGCAGTTCTTC
TRBJ2-7 | - | TRBV7-9 | CASSFAGQLGEQYF | TGTGCCAGCAGCTTCGCAGGACAGCTCGGGGAGCAGTACTTC
TRBJ2-1 | TRBD2 | TRBV24-1 | CATSVRLAGLDEQFF | TGTGCCACCAGTGTCCGACTAGCGGGTTTAGATGAGCAGTTCTTC
TRBJ1-5 | - | TRBV7-2 | CASSPQGDQPQHF | TGTGCCAGCAGCCCCCAAGGAGATCAGCCCCAGCATTTT
TRBJ1-4 | - | TRBV7-9 | CASSRGGAEKLFF | TGTGCCAGCAGCCGGGGAGGGGCTGAAAAACTGTTTTTT
TRBJ2-3 | TRBD1 | TRBV29-1 | CSARTGNTDTQYF | TGCAGCGCCCGGACAGGGAACACAGATACGCAGTATTTT